Below are 24 T cell receptor beta chains sequenced from a single sample in a study of CD8+ T cells in alopecia areata. Reverse transcription of extracted RNA yielded cDNA, which provided the sequencing template. TCRdb's table, derived via immunoSEQ multiplex PCR, lists solely in-frame clones and lacks some. This table holds a few hundred thousand clones, 67% found once. The sequences come from CD4+ T cells sorted from blood, collected at week 0. These receptors were taken from a human donor with alopecia areata.

The chain links TRBV4-3 to TRBJ1-4; tentatively, D is TRBD1 (5 bases). CDR1 and CDR2 from the germline V gene are LGHNA and YSLEER. This CDR3 has 14 residues. Trimming cost V 4 bases and J 0 bases, with 6 bases left between them. CDR3 in DNA: TGCGCCAGCAGCCCGACAGCAACTAATGAAAAACTGTTTTTT. Its translation: CASSPTATNEKLFF.

The count of this clone is one. The chain carries TRBV10-3 and TRBJ2-3; D call uncertain. This CDR3 region has 13 residues. The V gene's germline CDR1 is ENHRY and CDR2 SYGVKD. The V gene lost 3 bases and the J gene lost 1 base, with 5 bases spanning the gap. CDR3 in DNA: TGTGCCATCAGTGACCCGGGCACAGATACGCAGTATTTT. Its protein is CAISDPGTDTQYF.

The chain links TRBV29-1 to TRBJ2-5; perhaps TRBD2 as D (7 bases). This CDR3 spans 13 amino acids. CDR1 is SQVTM and CDR2 is ANQGSEA in the germline V gene. V dropped 3 bases and J dropped 2 bases, with 10 bases sitting between them. The CDR3 protein is CSVDRGGQETQYF. The DNA of the CDR3 is TGCAGCGTTGACAGGGGAGGGCAAGAGACCCAGTACTTC.

This chain connects TRBV6-6 to TRBJ2-1; D unresolved. This CDR3 is built from 12 residues. The germline CDR1 and CDR2 sequences are MNHNY and SVGAGI (reference sequence). V shed 6 bases and J shed 10 bases, with 13 bases lying between them. The DNA for the CDR3 is TGTGCCAGCAGGGACCGCTTGGAGGAGCAGTTCTTC. Its protein product is CASRDRLEEQFF.

This chain connects TRBV29-1 to TRBJ2-5, with D perhaps matching TRBD1 (6 bases). The CDR3 runs to 15 residues. Germline CDR1 is SQVTM and CDR2 is ANQGSEA. Trimming pared 6 bases from V and 2 bases from J, leaving 19 bases between. The CDR3 coding sequence is TGCAGCGTGTCCCACTACAGGGCCTATCAAGAGACCCAGTACTTC. Amino acids: CSVSHYRAYQETQYF.

The chain couples TRBV30 to TRBJ1-1; no definite D call. CDR1 and CDR2 from the germline V gene are GTSNPN and SVGIG (reference sequence). This CDR3 contains 13 residues. The V end lost 5 bases, the J end lost 4 bases, and 14 bases lay between the germline ends. Here the CDR3 reads CAWGRIEGTEAFF. The CDR3 nucleotides are TGTGCCTGGGGAAGGATAGAGGGCACTGAAGCTTTCTTT.

This clone was picked up a small number of times. The chain employs TRBV5-6 and TRBJ2-5; 7 nucleotides line up with TRBD2. The CDR3 spans 15 residues. The germline V gene encodes CDR1 SGHDT and CDR2 YYEEEE. V gave up 6 bases and J gave up 3 bases; unmatched junction bases: 11. This chain's CDR3 is CASTLGPAGKETQYF. CDR3 nucleotides: TGTGCCAGCACCCTCGGGCCAGCGGGGAAAGAGACCCAGTACTTC.

The rearrangement uses TRBV4-2 and TRBJ1-5; D gene unclear. Per the germline V gene, CDR1 is LGHNA and CDR2 is YNFKEQ. This CDR3 has 12 residues. Trimming took off 4 bases at V and 5 bases at J, with 6 bases between the two ends. The CDR3 sequence: CASSRADQPQHF. CDR3 nucleotides: TGTGCCAGCAGCCGGGCGGATCAGCCCCAGCATTTT.

This sequence joins TRBV6-1 and TRBJ1-2; D unclear. V lost 3 bases and J 6 bases, leaving 8 bases between the germline ends. Germline V gives CDR1 MNHNS, CDR2 SASEGT. The CDR3 is 12 amino acids. CDR3 protein: CASSEGGNGYTF. The CDR3 region has the DNA TGTGCCAGCAGTGAGGGAGGAAATGGCTACACCTTC.

The J gene is TRBJ2-7, the V gene TRBV9; a possible D gene is TRBD1 (6 bases). The V gene's germline CDR1 is SGDLS and CDR2 YYNGEE. V was clipped by 0 bases and J by 1 base, with 11 bases between them. The length of the CDR3 is 15 residues. The CDR3, as DNA: TGTGCCAGCAGCGTAGCAGGGGATGGATCCTACGAGCAGTACTTC. It translates to CASSVAGDGSYEQYF.

The CDR3 nucleotides read TGTGCCAGCAGCGCCGTAGCGGATCAAGAGACCCAGTACTTC. Protein: CASSAVADQETQYF. The J gene is TRBJ2-5, the V gene TRBV5-5; a possible D gene is TRBD2 (6 bases). The germline gives CDR1 SGHKS, CDR2 YYEKEE (reference sequence). The CDR3 contains 14 residues. Trimming removed 4 bases at V and 2 bases at J, with 12 bases between.

The CDR3 nucleotides are TGCGCCAGCCGGTATGGCGGGCTATCATCAGAGACCCAGTACTTC. Its translation: CASRYGGLSSETQYF. The gene calls are TRBV5-1 and TRBJ2-5; a weak D match, TRBD2 (5 bases). The CDR3 runs 15 residues. Germline CDR1 and CDR2: SGHRS and YFSETQ. Trimming shortened V by 7 bases and J by 4 bases, and 20 bases separated the two germline ends.

This clone was detected once. The genes are TRBV15 and TRBJ2-3; 8 bases align to TRBD2. J was trimmed by 1 base and V by 1 base; bases with no gene match: 1. This CDR3 is built from 15 residues. Germline V lookup: CDR1 LNHNV, CDR2 YYDKDF (reference sequence). This chain's CDR3 is CATSRGSGGTDTQYF. The CDR3 region has the DNA TGTGCCACCAGCAGAGGTAGCGGGGGCACAGATACGCAGTATTTT.

This clone was seen only a few times. The rearrangement links TRBV29-1 to TRBJ2-7, with a weak D call TRBD2 (6 bases). This CDR3 is built from 13 residues. With 3 bases removed from V and 3 bases from J, the gap between germline ends came to 12 bases. CDR1 SQVTM and CDR2 ANQGSEA come from the germline V gene. The CDR3 DNA is TGCAGCGTTGACCCCGGGGGTAACTACGAGCAGTACTTC. Protein: CSVDPGGNYEQYF.

This sequence joins TRBV29-1 and TRBJ2-4; maybe TRBD1 (6 bases). Germline-derived CDR1 and CDR2 are SQVTM and ANQGSEA. Trimming cost V 6 bases and J 8 bases, with 17 bases left between them. The length of the CDR3 is 13 residues. The CDR3: CSVRTQGLDIQYF. For the CDR3, the DNA is TGCAGCGTCCGAACGCAGGGGTTAGACATTCAGTACTTC. The full variable domain, rest sourced from reference TRBV29-1 and TRBJ2-4, is SAVISQKPSRDICQRGTSLTIQCQVDSQVTMMFWYRQQPGQSLTLIATANQGSEATYESGFVIDKFPISRPNLTFSTLTVSNMSPEDSSIYLCSVRTQGLDIQYFGAGTRLSVL.

The chain carries TRBV9 and TRBJ2-5; 7 bases fit TRBD1. Per the germline V gene, CDR1 is SGDLS and CDR2 is YYNGEE. The CDR3 sequence is 18 residues long. V gave up 0 bases and J gave up 5 bases; unmatched junction bases: 16. This CDR3 reads CASSVGPSIGGSGETQYF. The CDR3, as DNA: TGTGCCAGCAGCGTAGGTCCCTCCATAGGGGGCTCGGGGGAGACCCAGTACTTC.

The rearrangement links TRBV10-3 to TRBJ2-5; TRBD2 aligns across 9 bases. V shed 10 bases, J shed 5 bases, and the junction held 8 bases outside the gene matches. This CDR3 has 13 residues. Germline values: CDR1 ENHRY, CDR2 SYGVKD. The CDR3 protein is CANSRTSEETQYF. The CDR3 nucleotides are TGTGCCAACTCCCGGACTAGCGAGGAGACCCAGTACTTC.

The V call is TRBV29-1, the J call TRBJ1-4; D is perhaps TRBD1 (5 bases). Trimming cost V 0 bases and J 4 bases, with 9 bases left between them. This CDR3 is 14 amino acids long. Looked up from germline, CDR1 is SQVTM and CDR2 is ANQGSEA. CDR3 loop: CSVEDRADNEKLFF. The CDR3 nucleotides are TGCAGCGTTGAAGACAGGGCGGATAATGAAAAACTGTTTTTT.

The chain employs TRBV30 and TRBJ1-1; no clear D gene. V dropped 0 bases and J dropped 0 bases, with 11 bases sitting between them. This CDR3 region has 15 residues. Germline CDR1 GTSNPN, CDR2 SVGIG (reference sequence). The CDR3 region is CAWSVRTPVNTEAFF. CDR3 coding DNA: TGTGCCTGGAGTGTACGGACTCCGGTGAACACTGAAGCTTTCTTT.

The chain recombines TRBV29-1 with TRBJ1-1; D unclear. The CDR3 consists of 13 residues. The ends were cut back, 3 bases at V and 10 bases at J, with 18 bases in the middle. From germline, CDR1 is SQVTM and CDR2 ANQGSEA. CDR3 sequence: CSVDSSSSLVAFF. Here the CDR3 DNA reads TGCAGCGTTGATTCCTCGTCCAGCCTCGTAGCTTTCTTT.

The genes are TRBV15 and TRBJ2-6; D might be TRBD2 (6 bases). CDR3 length equals 17 residues. Germline loops: CDR1 LNHNV, CDR2 YYDKDF (reference sequence). With 0 bases removed from V and 0 bases from J, the gap between germline ends came to 9 bases. CDR3 sequence: CATSREGLNSGANVLTF. CDR3 bases: TGTGCCACCAGCAGAGAGGGACTCAACTCTGGGGCCAACGTCCTGACTTTC.

This sequence joins TRBV6-6 and TRBJ2-1; D uncertain. CDR1 MNHNY and CDR2 SVGAGI come from the germline V gene (reference sequence). The ends were cut back, 4 bases at V and 6 bases at J, with 7 bases in the middle. The CDR3 sequence is 12 residues long. For the CDR3, the DNA is TGTGCCAGCAGTTTTATCACCAATGAGCAGTTCTTC. It codes for CASSFITNEQFF.

This clone was seen only once. This chain connects TRBV5-4 to TRBJ2-3; no clear D gene. From germline, CDR1 is SGHNT and CDR2 YYREEE (reference sequence). The CDR3 totals 15 residues. The V and J ends lost 0 bases and 0 bases respectively, with 8 bases between them. As DNA, the CDR3 is TGTGCCAGCAGCTTGGTTGGCACTAGCACAGATACGCAGTATTTT. As protein: CASSLVGTSTDTQYF. Using reference TRBV5-4 and TRBJ2-3 for the parts outside the CDR3, the full variable domain is ETGVTQSPTHLIKTRGQQVTLRCSSQSGHNTVSWYQQALGQGPQFIFQYYREEENGRGNFPPRFSGLQFPNYSSELNVNALELDDSALYLCASSLVGTSTDTQYFGPGTRLTVL.

The chain joins TRBV5-1 to TRBJ2-2; 8 nucleotides match TRBD1. The CDR3 runs to 14 residues. Germline V gene data show CDR1 as SGHRS and CDR2 as YFSETQ. V was clipped by 5 bases and J by 6 bases; unmatched bases: 6. The CDR3 DNA sequence: TGCGCCAGCAGAGATGGACAGGGACCCGGGGAGCTGTTTTTT. This gives the protein CASRDGQGPGELFF.